The entry that follows covers one TCR beta chain sequence. The sample is drawn from a study of blood T cell repertoires in COVID-19. The repertoire was sequenced with immunoSEQ multiplex PCR; TCRdb's copy has only in-frame clones and lacks some. The repertoire includes under 150,000 clones, approximately 84% of them detected once, and about 4% sits in the top ten. This clonotype was sampled from a man in his fifties or sixties in a cohort exposed to, infected with or recovered from COVID-19 (not recorded which). Source material: PBMCs or T cells enriched from blood (not recorded which).

The DNA for the CDR3 is TGTGCCAGCAGTGAGATGCGGGGGCAGTACTTC. The encoded protein is CASSEMRGQYF. V usage is TRBV28 and J usage is TRBJ2-7, with D possibly TRBD2 on 6 matching bases. Trimming cost V 5 bases and J 9 bases, with 11 bases left between them. The CDR3 is 11 residues long. Germline CDR1 reads MDHEN; CDR2 reads SYDVKM.